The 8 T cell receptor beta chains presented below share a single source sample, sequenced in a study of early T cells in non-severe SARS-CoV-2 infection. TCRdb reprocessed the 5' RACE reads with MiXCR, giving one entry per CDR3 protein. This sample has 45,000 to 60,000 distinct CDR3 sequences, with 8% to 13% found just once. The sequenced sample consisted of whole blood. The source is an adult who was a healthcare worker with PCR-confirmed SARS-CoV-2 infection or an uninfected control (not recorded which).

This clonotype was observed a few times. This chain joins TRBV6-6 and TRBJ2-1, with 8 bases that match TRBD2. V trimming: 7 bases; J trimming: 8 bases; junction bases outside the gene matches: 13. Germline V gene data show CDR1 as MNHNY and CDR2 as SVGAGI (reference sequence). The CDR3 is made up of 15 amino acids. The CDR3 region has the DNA TGTGCCAGCATAAAGTCCGGGGGGGGCCCATATGAGCAGTTCTTC. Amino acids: CASIKSGGGPYEQFF.

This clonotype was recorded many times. The CDR3 nucleotides read TGTGCCAGCAGTTACGCCAATTCACCCCTCCACTTT. Its protein is CASSYANSPLHF. V and J are TRBV6-6 and TRBJ1-6; D unclear. V was pared by 2 bases and J by 7 bases, with 3 bases between. The CDR3 runs 12 residues. Germline V gene lookup returns CDR1 MNHNY and CDR2 SVGAGI (reference sequence).

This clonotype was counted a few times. Here the CDR3 reads CASSSGLRVQETQYF. The CDR3 nucleotides are TGCGCCAGCAGCTCCGGCCTTCGGGTCCAAGAGACCCAGTACTTC. The gene calls are TRBV5-1 and TRBJ2-5; D ambiguous. CDR3 length: 15 amino acids. CDR1 is SGHRS, CDR2 YFSETQ, per germline. Trimming shortened V by 3 bases and J by 1 base, and 13 bases separated the two germline ends.

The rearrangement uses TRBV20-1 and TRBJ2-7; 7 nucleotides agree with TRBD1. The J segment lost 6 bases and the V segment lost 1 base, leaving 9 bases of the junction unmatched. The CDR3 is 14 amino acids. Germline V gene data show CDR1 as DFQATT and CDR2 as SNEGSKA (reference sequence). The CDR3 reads CSARAVTGFGEQYF. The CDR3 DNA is TGCAGTGCTAGAGCCGTGACAGGGTTCGGCGAGCAGTACTTC.

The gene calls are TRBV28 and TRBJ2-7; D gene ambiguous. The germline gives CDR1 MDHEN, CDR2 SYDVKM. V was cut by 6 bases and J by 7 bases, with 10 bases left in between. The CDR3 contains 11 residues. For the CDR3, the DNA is TGTGCCAGCAGCTTCTTATTGGAGCAGTACTTC. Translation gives CASSFLLEQYF.

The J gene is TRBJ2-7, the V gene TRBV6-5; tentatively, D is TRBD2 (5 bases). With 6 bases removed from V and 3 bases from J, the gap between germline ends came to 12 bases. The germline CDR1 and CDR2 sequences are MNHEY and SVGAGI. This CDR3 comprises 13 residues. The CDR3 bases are TGTGCCAGCAGCCGGACTGAGTACTACGAGCAGTACTTC. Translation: CASSRTEYYEQYF.

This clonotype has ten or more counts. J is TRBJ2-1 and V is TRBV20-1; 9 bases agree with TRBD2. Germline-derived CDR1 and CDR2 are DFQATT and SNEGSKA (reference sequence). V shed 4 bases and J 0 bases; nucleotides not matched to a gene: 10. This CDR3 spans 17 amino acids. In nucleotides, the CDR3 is TGCAGTGCTACCCGGCGGGAGGGATCATTCTCCTACAATGAGCAGTTCTTC. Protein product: CSATRREGSFSYNEQFF.

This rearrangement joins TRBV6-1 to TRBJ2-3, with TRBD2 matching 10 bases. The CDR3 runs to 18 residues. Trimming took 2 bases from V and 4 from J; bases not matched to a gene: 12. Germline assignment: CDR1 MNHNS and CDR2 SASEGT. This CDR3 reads CASSEWVRLAGDSDTQYF. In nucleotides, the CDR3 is TGTGCCAGCAGTGAATGGGTGCGTCTAGCGGGAGACTCAGATACGCAGTATTTT.